One sample yielded the 8 T cell receptor beta chains listed below, sequenced in a study of blood T cell repertoires in COVID-19. Profiling relied on immunoSEQ multiplex PCR, and the TCRdb table lists in-frame clones only, not all of them. The table lists fewer than 300,000 clones, 85% of them singletons. Material: PBMCs or T cells enriched from blood (not recorded which). Receptor source: a woman between 45 and 60 years old who had recovered from COVID-19.

The chain carries TRBV5-6 and TRBJ1-2; 9 bases are shared with TRBD1. The CDR3 runs to 15 residues. Germline-derived CDR1 and CDR2 are SGHDT and YYEEEE. V lost 5 bases and J lost 4; bases outside the gene matches: 9. The CDR3 DNA is TGTGCCAGCAGTTCAACAGGGGGCCCAACCTATGGCTACACCTTC. Protein sequence: CASSSTGGPTYGYTF.

As for this clone: The junction differs from germline at one of its ends, possibly a read error. The chain is built from TRBV11-2 and TRBJ1-3, with 9 bases aligning to TRBD1. Looked up from germline, CDR1 is SGHAT and CDR2 is FQNNGV. CDR3 length: 13 amino acids. The CDR3 DNA reads TGTGCCAGCAGCCTAGACAGGGGGTACACCATATATTTT. As protein: CASSLDRGYTIYF. Using reference TRBV11-2 and TRBJ1-3 for the parts outside the CDR3, the full variable domain is EAGVAQSPRYKIIEKRQSVAFWCNPISGHATLYWYQQILGQGPKLLIQFQNNGVVDDSQLPKDRFSAERLKGVDSTLKIQPAKLEDSAVYLCASSLDRGYTIYFGEGSWLTVV.

The rearrangement links TRBV18 to TRBJ2-5; 8 bases align to TRBD2. Germline V gene lookup returns CDR1 KGHSH and CDR2 LQKENI. CDR3 length equals 16 residues. V lost 6 bases, J lost 3 bases, and 12 bases stayed unmatched. CDR3 coding DNA: TGTGCCAGCTCCCCATCGGTTCCAGCGGGAGAAGAGACCCAGTACTTC. Its protein product is CASSPSVPAGEETQYF.

The V gene is TRBV5-5, the J gene TRBJ1-4; TRBD1 aligns across 9 bases. The CDR3 loop spans 15 amino acids. The trim removed 3 bases at V and 8 bases at J, leaving 8 bases unmatched. The germline CDR1 and CDR2 sequences are SGHKS and YYEKEE (reference sequence). The CDR3 is CASSWADRGGEKLFF. DNA of the CDR3: TGTGCCAGCAGCTGGGCGGACAGGGGCGGAGAAAAACTGTTTTTT.

This chain connects TRBV2 to TRBJ1-2; D not certain. V lost 6 bases and J 4 bases, leaving 15 bases between the germline ends. The length of the CDR3 is 14 residues. Germline CDR1 and CDR2: SNHLY and FYNNEI. The CDR3 DNA reads TGTGCCAGCAGGGACGCACGACGGGGCTATGGCTACACCTTC. The encoded protein is CASRDARRGYGYTF.

The rearrangement links TRBV3-1 (or the pseudogene TRBV3-2) to TRBJ2-7; the match to TRBD2 covers 11 bases. Germline V gene lookup returns CDR1 LGHDT and CDR2 YNNKEL (reference sequence). Trimming took 3 bases from V and 6 from J; bases not matched to a gene: 4. The CDR3 covers 14 residues. The CDR3: CASSHISGGGEQYF. CDR3 bases: TGTGCCAGCAGCCATATTAGCGGGGGGGGCGAGCAGTACTTC.

The gene calls are TRBV6-5 and TRBJ2-1; 8 bases match TRBD1. CDR3 length: 14 residues. Unmatched junction bases numbered 2, after V lost 3 bases and J lost 4 bases. CDR1 is MNHEY and CDR2 is SVGAGI in the germline V gene. CDR3 DNA: TGTGCCAGCAGTTATAGGGACAGGTACAATGAGCAGTTCTTC. Protein sequence: CASSYRDRYNEQFF.

The chain has TRBV5-1 and TRBJ1-1; no firm D call. The CDR3 is made up of 16 amino acids. The V gene's germline CDR1 is SGHRS and CDR2 YFSETQ. V shed 0 bases and J shed 5 bases, with 17 bases lying between them. The CDR3 nucleotides read TGCGCCAGCAGCTTGGCCCCGGCGGAGGGCCGGACTGAAGCTTTCTTT. Amino acid sequence: CASSLAPAEGRTEAFF. The variable domain in full, completed from reference TRBV5-1 and TRBJ1-1, reads KAGVTQTPRYLIKTRGQQVTLSCSPISGHRSVSWYQQTPGQGLQFLFEYFSETQRNKGNFPGRFSGRQFSNSRSEMNVSTLELGDSALYLCASSLAPAEGRTEAFFGQGTRLTVV.